This T cell receptor (beta chain) emerged from a study of T-cell reconstitution after alpha-beta-depleted transplantation in children. General study results and limits: Expanded graft clones, several hundred of them, were reportedly the source of alpha-beta T cells about two months after transplant.

With 0 bases removed from V and 2 bases from J, the gap between germline ends came to 14 bases. The CDR3 spans 15 residues. Looked up from germline, CDR1 is GTSNPN and CDR2 is SVGIG (reference sequence). For TCRbeta, the library was prepared with unique molecular identifiers. Using its own MiXCR run on the PCR reads, TCRdb lists one record per CDR3 protein. Of 250,000 to 300,000 distinct CDR3 sequences listed, around 10% were seen once; the top ten hold around 20%. The sample holds a few counts of this clonotype. Its specificity is unknown. This receptor was taken from a male patient aged 2 to 9 who had a stem cell transplant for chronic granulomatous disease, so the T cells may come from the graft donor. The chain is built from TRBV30 and TRBJ2-7; D is ambiguous. The sequences come from peripheral blood, collected 180 days after TCRalphabeta/CD19-depleted stem cell transplant. CDR3 in DNA: TGTGCCTGGAGTGTAACTCTTCAGGACCCCTACGAGCAGTACTTC. Translation gives CAWSVTLQDPYEQYF. Combining the CDR3 with reference TRBV30 and TRBJ2-7 gives the whole variable domain SQTIHQWPATLVQPVGSPLSLECTVEGTSNPNLYWYRQAAGRGLQLLFYSVGIGQISSEVPQNLSASRPQDRQFILSSKKLLLSDSGFYLCAWSVTLQDPYEQYFGPGTRLTVT.